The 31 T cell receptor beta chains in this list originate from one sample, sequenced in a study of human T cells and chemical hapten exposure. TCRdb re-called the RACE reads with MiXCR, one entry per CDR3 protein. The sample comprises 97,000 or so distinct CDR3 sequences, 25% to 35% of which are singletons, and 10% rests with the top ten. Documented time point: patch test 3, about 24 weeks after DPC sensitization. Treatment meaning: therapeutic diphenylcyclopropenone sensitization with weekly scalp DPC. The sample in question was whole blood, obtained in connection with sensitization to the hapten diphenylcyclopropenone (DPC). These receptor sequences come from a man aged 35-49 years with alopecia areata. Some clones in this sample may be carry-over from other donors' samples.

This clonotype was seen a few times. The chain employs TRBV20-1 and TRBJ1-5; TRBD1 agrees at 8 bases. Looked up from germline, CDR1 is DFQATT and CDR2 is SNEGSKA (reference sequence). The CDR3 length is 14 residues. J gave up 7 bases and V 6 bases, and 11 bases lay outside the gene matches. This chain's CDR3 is CSATRDRQGQPQHF. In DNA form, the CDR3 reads TGCAGTGCAACCCGGGACAGGCAAGGACAGCCCCAGCATTTT.

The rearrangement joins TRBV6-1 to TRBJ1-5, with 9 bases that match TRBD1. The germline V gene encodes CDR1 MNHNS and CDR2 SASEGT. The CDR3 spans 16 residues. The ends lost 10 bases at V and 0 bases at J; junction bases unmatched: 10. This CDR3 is CAIIRTGVYSNQPQHF. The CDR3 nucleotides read TGTGCCATCATTCGGACAGGGGTCTATAGCAATCAGCCCCAGCATTTT.

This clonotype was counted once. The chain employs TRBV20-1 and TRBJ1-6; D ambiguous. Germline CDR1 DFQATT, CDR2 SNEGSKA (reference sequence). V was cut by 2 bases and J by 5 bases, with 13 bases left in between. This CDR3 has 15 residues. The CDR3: CSARRGRQNNSPLHF. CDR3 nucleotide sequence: TGCAGTGCTAGACGCGGACGACAAAATAATTCACCCCTCCACTTT.

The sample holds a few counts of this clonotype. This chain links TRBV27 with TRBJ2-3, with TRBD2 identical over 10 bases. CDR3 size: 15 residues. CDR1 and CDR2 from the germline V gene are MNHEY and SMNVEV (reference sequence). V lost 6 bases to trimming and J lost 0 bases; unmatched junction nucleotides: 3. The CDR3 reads CASRALAGSTDTQYF. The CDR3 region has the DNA TGTGCCAGCAGGGCACTAGCGGGAAGCACAGATACGCAGTATTTT.

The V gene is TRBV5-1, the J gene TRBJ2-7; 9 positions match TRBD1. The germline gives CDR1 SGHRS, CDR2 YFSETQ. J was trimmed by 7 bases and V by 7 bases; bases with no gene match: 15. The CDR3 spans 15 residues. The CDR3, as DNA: TGCGCCAGCCCGAACCCCGGGACAGGGATTTTGGAGCAGTACTTC. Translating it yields CASPNPGTGILEQYF.

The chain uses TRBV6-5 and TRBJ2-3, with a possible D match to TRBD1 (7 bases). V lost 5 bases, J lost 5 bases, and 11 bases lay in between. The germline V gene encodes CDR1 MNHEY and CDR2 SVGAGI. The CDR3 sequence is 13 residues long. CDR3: CASSDREEDTQYF. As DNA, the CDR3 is TGTGCCAGCAGTGACAGGGAGGAAGATACGCAGTATTTT.

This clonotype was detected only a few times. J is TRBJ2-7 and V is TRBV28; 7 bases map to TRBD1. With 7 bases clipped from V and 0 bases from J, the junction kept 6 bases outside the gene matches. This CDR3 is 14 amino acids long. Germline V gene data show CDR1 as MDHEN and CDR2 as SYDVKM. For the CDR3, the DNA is TGTGCCAGCACCCCAGGGGGTAGCTCCTACGAGCAGTACTTC. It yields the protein CASTPGGSSYEQYF.

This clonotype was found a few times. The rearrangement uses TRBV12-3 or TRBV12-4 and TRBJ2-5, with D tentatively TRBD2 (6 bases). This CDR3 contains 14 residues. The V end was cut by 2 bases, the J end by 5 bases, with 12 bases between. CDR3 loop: CASSLRGGLETQYF. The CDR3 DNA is TGTGCCAGCAGTTTAAGGGGAGGTCTGGAGACCCAGTACTTC.

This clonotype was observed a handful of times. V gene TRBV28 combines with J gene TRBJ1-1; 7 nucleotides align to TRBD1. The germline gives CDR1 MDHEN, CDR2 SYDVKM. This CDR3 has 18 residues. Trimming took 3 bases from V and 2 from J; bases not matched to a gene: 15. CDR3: CASSFLTTGRTYNTEAFF. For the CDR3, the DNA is TGTGCCAGCAGTTTTCTGACGACAGGGCGAACTTACAACACTGAAGCTTTCTTT.

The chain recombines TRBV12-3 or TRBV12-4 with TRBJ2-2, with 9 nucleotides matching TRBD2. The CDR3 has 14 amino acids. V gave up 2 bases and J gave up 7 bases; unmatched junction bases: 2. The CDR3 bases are TGTGCCAGCAGTTTAAGCGGGAGGAACGGGGAGCTGTTTTTT. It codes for CASSLSGRNGELFF.

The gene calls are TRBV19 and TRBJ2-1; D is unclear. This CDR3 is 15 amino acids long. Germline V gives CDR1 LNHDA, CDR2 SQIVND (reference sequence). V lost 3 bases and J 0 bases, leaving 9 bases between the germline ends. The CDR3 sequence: CASSMNQVSYNEQFF. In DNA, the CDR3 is TGTGCCAGTAGTATGAACCAGGTCTCCTACAATGAGCAGTTCTTC.

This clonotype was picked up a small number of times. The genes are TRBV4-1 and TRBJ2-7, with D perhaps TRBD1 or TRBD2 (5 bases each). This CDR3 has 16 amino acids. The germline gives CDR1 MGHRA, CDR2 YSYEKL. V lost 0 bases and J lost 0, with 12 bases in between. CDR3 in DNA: TGCGCCAGCAGCCAAGATATGGGGGTAATCTCCTACGAGCAGTACTTC. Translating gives CASSQDMGVISYEQYF.

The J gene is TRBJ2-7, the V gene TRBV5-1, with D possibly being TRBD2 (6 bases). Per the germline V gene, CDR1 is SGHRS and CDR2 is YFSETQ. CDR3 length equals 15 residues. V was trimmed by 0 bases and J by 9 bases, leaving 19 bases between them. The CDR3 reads CASSLAPDLGRGQYF. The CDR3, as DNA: TGCGCCAGCAGCTTGGCGCCGGACTTGGGGCGGGGGCAGTACTTC.

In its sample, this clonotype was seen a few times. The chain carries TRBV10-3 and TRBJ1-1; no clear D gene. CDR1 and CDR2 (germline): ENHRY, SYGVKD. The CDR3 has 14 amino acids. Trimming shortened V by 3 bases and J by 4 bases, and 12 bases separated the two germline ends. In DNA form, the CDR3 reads TGTGCCATCAGTGACGGGCCACAAGCCACTGAAGCTTTCTTT. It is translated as CAISDGPQATEAFF.

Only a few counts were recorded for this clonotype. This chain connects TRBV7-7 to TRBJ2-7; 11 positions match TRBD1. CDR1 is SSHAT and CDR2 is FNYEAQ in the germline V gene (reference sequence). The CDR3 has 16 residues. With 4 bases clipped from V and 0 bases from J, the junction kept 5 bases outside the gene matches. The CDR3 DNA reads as TGTGCCAGCAGCTCCGCCGGGACAGGGGGCTCCTACGAGCAGTACTTC. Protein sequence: CASSSAGTGGSYEQYF.

The CDR3 DNA reads as TGCAGTGCTAGGGGAGCGCACGAGCAGTACTTC. The encoded protein is CSARGAHEQYF. The rearrangement uses TRBV20-1 and TRBJ2-7; the D gene is possibly TRBD2 (5 bases). CDR1 is DFQATT and CDR2 is SNEGSKA in the germline V gene (reference sequence). V dropped 3 bases and J dropped 5 bases, with 8 bases sitting between them. The CDR3 sequence is 11 residues long.

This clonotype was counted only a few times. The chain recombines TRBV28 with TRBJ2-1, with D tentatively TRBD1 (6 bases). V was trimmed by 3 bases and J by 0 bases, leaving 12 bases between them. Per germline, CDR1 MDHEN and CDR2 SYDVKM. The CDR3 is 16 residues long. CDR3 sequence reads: CASSFHDRSSYNEQFF. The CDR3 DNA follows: TGTGCCAGCAGTTTCCACGACAGGAGCTCCTACAATGAGCAGTTCTTC.

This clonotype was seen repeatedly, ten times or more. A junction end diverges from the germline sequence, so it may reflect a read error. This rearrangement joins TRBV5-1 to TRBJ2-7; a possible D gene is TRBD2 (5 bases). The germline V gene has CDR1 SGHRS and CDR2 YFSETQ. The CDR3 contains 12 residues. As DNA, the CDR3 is TGTGCCAGCAGCTTAGAGGGCTACGAGCAGTACTTC. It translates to CASSLEGYEQYF.

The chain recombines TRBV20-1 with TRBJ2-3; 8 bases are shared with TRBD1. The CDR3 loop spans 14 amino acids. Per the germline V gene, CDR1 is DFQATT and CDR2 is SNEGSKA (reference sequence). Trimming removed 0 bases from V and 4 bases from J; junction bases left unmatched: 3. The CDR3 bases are TGCAGTGCTAGAGACCGGACAGGGTCAGATACGCAGTATTTT. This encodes CSARDRTGSDTQYF.

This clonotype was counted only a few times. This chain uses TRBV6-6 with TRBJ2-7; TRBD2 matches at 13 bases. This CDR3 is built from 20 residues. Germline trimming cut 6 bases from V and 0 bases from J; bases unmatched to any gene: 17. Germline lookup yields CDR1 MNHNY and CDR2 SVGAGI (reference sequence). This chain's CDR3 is CASRRRPGDTSGRDSYEQYF. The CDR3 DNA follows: TGTGCCAGCAGACGCCGCCCGGGGGACACTAGCGGGAGGGACTCCTACGAGCAGTACTTC.

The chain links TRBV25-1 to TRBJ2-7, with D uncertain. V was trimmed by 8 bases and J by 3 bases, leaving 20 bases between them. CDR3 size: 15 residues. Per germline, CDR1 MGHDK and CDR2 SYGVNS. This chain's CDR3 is CASPEGPKLIYEQYF. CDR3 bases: TGTGCCAGCCCTGAAGGACCCAAACTAATCTACGAGCAGTACTTC.

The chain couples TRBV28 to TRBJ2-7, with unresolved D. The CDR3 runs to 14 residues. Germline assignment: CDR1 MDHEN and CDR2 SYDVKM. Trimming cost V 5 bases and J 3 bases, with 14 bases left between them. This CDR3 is CASSPSSRVYEQYF. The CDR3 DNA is TGTGCCAGCAGTCCATCAAGTCGAGTCTACGAGCAGTACTTC.

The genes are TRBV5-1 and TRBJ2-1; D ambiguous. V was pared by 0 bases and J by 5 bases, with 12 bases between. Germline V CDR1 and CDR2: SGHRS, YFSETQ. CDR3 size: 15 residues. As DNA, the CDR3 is TGCGCCAGCAGCTTGGTGGGGTTAGACCACAATGAGCAGTTCTTC. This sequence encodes CASSLVGLDHNEQFF.

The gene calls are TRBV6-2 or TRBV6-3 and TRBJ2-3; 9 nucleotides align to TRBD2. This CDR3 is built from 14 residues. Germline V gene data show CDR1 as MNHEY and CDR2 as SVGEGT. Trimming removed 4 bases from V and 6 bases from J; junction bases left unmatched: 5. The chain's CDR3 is CASSSSGAHDTQYF. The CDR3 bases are TGTGCCAGCAGTTCTAGCGGGGCCCACGATACGCAGTATTTT.

CDR3 region: CASSQEGRGTEAFF. The CDR3 DNA follows: TGCGCCAGCAGCCAAGAAGGGAGAGGCACTGAAGCTTTCTTT. V gene TRBV4-1 combines with J gene TRBJ1-1; D not certain. V lost 0 bases, J lost 4 bases, and 9 bases lay in between. Germline CDR1 is MGHRA and CDR2 is YSYEKL. This CDR3 spans 14 amino acids.

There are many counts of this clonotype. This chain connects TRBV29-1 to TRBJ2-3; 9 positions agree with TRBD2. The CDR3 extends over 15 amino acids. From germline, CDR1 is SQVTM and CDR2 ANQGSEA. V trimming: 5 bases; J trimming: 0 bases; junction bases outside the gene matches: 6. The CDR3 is CSVTSGPTSTDTQYF. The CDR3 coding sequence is TGCAGCGTTACTAGCGGGCCTACTAGCACAGATACGCAGTATTTT.

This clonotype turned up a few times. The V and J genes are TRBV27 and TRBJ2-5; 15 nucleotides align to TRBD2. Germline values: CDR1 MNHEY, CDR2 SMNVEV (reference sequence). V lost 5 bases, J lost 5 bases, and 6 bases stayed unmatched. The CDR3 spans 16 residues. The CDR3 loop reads CASSQGLAGGVETQYF. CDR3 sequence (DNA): TGTGCCAGCAGTCAGGGACTAGCGGGAGGTGTTGAGACCCAGTACTTC.

The CDR3 DNA reads TGTGCCAGCAGGGAAGGGGGTTCGCCTACCGAGCAGTACTTC. Translated, it gives CASREGGSPTEQYF. The gene calls are TRBV6-5 and TRBJ2-7, with D perhaps matching TRBD1 (6 bases). This CDR3 region has 14 residues. V dropped 6 bases and J dropped 6 bases, with 18 bases sitting between them. CDR1 MNHEY and CDR2 SVGAGI come from the germline V gene.

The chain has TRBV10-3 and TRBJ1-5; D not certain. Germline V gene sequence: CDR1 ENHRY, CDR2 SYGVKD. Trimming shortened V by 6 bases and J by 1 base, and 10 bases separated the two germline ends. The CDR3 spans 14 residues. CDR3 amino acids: CAISAGASNQPQHF. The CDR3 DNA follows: TGTGCCATCAGCGCGGGCGCAAGCAATCAGCCCCAGCATTTT.

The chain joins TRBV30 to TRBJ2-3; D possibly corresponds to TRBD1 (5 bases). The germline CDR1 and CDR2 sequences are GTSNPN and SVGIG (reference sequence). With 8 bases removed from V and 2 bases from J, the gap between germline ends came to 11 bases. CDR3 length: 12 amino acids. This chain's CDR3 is CALDSSTDTQYF. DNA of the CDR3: TGTGCCCTTGACAGTTCCACAGATACGCAGTATTTT.

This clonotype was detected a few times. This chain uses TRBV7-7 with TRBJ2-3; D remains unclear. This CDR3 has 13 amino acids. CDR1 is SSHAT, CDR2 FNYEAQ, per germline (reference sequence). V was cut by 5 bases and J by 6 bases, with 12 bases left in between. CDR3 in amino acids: CASSPNYGDTQYF. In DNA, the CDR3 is TGTGCCAGCAGCCCAAATTATGGGGATACGCAGTATTTT.